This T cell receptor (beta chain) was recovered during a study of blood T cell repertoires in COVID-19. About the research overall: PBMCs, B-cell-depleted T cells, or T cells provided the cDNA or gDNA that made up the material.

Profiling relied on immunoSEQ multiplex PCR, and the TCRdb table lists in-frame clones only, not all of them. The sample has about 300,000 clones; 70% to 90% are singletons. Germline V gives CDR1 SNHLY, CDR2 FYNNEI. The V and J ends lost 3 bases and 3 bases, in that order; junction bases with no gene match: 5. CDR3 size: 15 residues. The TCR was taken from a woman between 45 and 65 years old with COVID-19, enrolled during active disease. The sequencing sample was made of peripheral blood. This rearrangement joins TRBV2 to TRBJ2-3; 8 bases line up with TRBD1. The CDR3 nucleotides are TGTGCCAGCAGTGAGTGGCAGGGGGCTACAGATACGCAGTATTTT. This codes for CASSEWQGATDTQYF.